This TCR beta chain was observed in a study of blood T cells in healthy people across ages. Study-level results: Naive CD4+ cell counts and diversity both ran higher in long-lived than in aged donors. Observed TCR beta diversity per million T cells went down as age went up. This fall followed a roughly linear course with age. Unsorted PBMCs prevented conclusive naive versus antigen-experienced comparison.

This clonotype was seen at least ten times. Its antigen remains unknown. V gave up 5 bases and J gave up 3 bases, with 14 bases separating them. This CDR3 is 15 amino acids long. From germline, CDR1 is SGHVS and CDR2 FNYEAQ. Primers used in a second PCR of about 7 to 12 cycles were a sample-barcoded 5' primer and a J-beta primer mix. TCRdb reprocessed the 5' RACE reads with MiXCR, giving one entry per CDR3 protein. Among about 1.7 million distinct CDR3 sequences listed, 25% to 30% were seen once. The V call is TRBV7-6, the J call TRBJ2-1; D possibly corresponds to TRBD1 (6 bases). The source of this sequence is a woman in her thirties in good health. Sequences were obtained from blood. CDR3 region: CASSVTGTIYNEQFF. CDR3 in DNA: TGTGCCAGCAGCGTTACAGGGACCATCTACAATGAGCAGTTCTTC.